The 20 T cell receptor beta chains below come from one sample, sequenced in a study of blood T cell repertoires in COVID-19. Sequencing was performed with immunoSEQ multiplex PCR; in TCRdb, only in-frame clones are kept and a portion is missing. The data contain around 170,000 clones, roughly 82% of them singletons. Sample: PBMCs or T cells enriched from blood (not recorded which). The receptors were sampled from a woman in her thirties who had recovered from COVID-19.

The chain is built from TRBV28 and TRBJ2-1, with 10 bases matching TRBD1. J lost 5 bases, V lost 8 bases, and 6 bases had no gene match. The CDR3 length is 14 residues. CDR1 is MDHEN and CDR2 is SYDVKM in the germline V gene. CDR3 in amino acids: CASGDRGVHNEQFF. Here the CDR3 DNA reads TGTGCCAGCGGGGACAGGGGCGTACACAATGAGCAGTTCTTC.

CDR3 region: CASSLPGNQPQHF. The DNA of the CDR3 is TGTGCCAGCAGTTTGCCAGGGAATCAGCCCCAGCATTTT. The chain has TRBV12-3 or TRBV12-4 and TRBJ1-5; the D gene is possibly TRBD1 (5 bases). The CDR3 length is 13 residues. The V and J ends lost 3 bases and 4 bases respectively, with 7 bases between them.

The rearrangement uses TRBV5-1 and TRBJ2-7, with D perhaps matching TRBD1 (5 bases). This CDR3 region has 14 residues. Germline lookup yields CDR1 SGHRS and CDR2 YFSETQ. V lost 4 bases, J lost 6 bases, and 17 bases lay in between. The CDR3 loop reads CASSLGPLMSEQYF. DNA for the CDR3: TGCGCCAGCAGCCTGGGGCCTCTTATGTCCGAGCAGTACTTC.

V and J are TRBV11-2 and TRBJ2-1; maybe TRBD2 (6 bases). This CDR3 has 12 residues. In germline, CDR1 is SGHAT, CDR2 FQNNGV. Trimming shortened V by 5 bases and J by 6 bases, and 8 bases separated the two germline ends. For the CDR3, the DNA is TGTGCCAGCAGCCCACTAGCCAATGAGCAGTTCTTC. Translation: CASSPLANEQFF. Full variable domain (remainder filled in from reference TRBV11-2 and TRBJ2-1): EAGVAQSPRYKIIEKRQSVAFWCNPISGHATLYWYQQILGQGPKLLIQFQNNGVVDDSQLPKDRFSAERLKGVDSTLKIQPAKLEDSAVYLCASSPLANEQFFGPGTRLTVL.

The sample holds one count of this clone. The rearrangement uses TRBV5-4 and TRBJ2-2, with D perhaps matching TRBD1 (6 bases). CDR3 length: 12 amino acids. Per the germline V gene, CDR1 is SGHNT and CDR2 is YYREEE (reference sequence). The V and J ends lost 6 bases and 3 bases respectively, with 6 bases between them. The CDR3 loop is CASTGDTGELFF. The CDR3 DNA reads as TGTGCCAGCACAGGGGACACCGGGGAGCTGTTTTTT.

This chain connects TRBV12-3 or TRBV12-4 to TRBJ1-1; 9 bases match TRBD1. J lost 6 bases, V lost 7 bases, and 6 bases had no gene match. CDR3 size: 13 residues. In DNA, the CDR3 is TGTGCCAGCACCGGACAGGGGTTATCTGAAGCTTTCTTT. Its protein product is CASTGQGLSEAFF.

The chain recombines TRBV10-3 with TRBJ2-1; 7 nucleotides line up with TRBD1. The junction had 14 bases not matched to a gene; V was cut back by 10 bases and J by 8 bases. The V gene's germline CDR1 is ENHRY and CDR2 SYGVKD. The CDR3 extends over 14 amino acids. The CDR3, as DNA: TGTGCCACCAATCAGCCTGACAGGGACCATGAGCAGTTCTTC. It yields the protein CATNQPDRDHEQFF.

The chain combines TRBV12-3 or TRBV12-4 with TRBJ1-6; TRBD1 is a possible D gene (5 bases). With 7 bases removed from V and 6 bases from J, the gap between germline ends came to 10 bases. This CDR3 has 13 residues. The CDR3 is CASTLGGNSPLHF. The CDR3 DNA is TGTGCCAGCACCTTGGGGGGTAATTCACCCCTCCACTTT.

The V and J genes are TRBV28 and TRBJ1-6; D uncertain. V lost 2 bases and J 12 bases, leaving 20 bases between the germline ends. From germline, CDR1 is MDHEN and CDR2 SYDVKM. This CDR3 comprises 16 residues. The CDR3 protein is CASSLTPRRLQRPLHF. The CDR3 nucleotides read TGTGCCAGCAGTTTAACCCCCCGTCGACTCCAGAGACCCCTCCACTTT.

The genes are TRBV13 and TRBJ2-5; D is uncertain. The CDR3 has 13 residues. Per the germline V gene, CDR1 is PRHDT and CDR2 is FYEKMQ (reference sequence). V lost 2 bases and J 5 bases, leaving 9 bases between the germline ends. The CDR3 DNA reads as TGTGCCAGCAGCTTACCTAGTTATGAGACCCAGTACTTC. Translation: CASSLPSYETQYF. The full variable domain, with the rest looked up from reference TRBV13 and TRBJ2-5, is AAGVIQSPRHLIKEKRETATLKCYPIPRHDTVYWYQQGPGQDPQFLISFYEKMQSDKGSIPDRFSAQQFSDYHSELNMSSLELGDSALYFCASSLPSYETQYFGPGTRLLVL.

The V call is TRBV2, the J call TRBJ2-7; TRBD1 matches 9 bases. V shed 4 bases and J 4 bases; nucleotides not matched to a gene: 2. Germline CDR1 SNHLY, CDR2 FYNNEI. The CDR3 length is 13 residues. In DNA, the CDR3 is TGTGCCAGCAGTGGTGACAGGGGGTACGAGCAGTACTTC. Protein product: CASSGDRGYEQYF. The full variable domain, rest sourced from reference TRBV2 and TRBJ2-7, is EPEVTQTPSHQVTQMGQEVILRCVPISNHLYFYWYRQILGQKVEFLVSFYNNEISEKSEIFDDQFSVERPDGSNFTLKIRSTKLEDSAMYFCASSGDRGYEQYFGPGTRLTVT.

J is TRBJ1-2 and V is TRBV6-1, with D unclear. The germline V and J ends were trimmed by 1 base and 2 bases, with 14 bases remaining between them. The germline V gene has CDR1 MNHNS and CDR2 SASEGT. The CDR3 extends over 16 amino acids. The CDR3 sequence is CASSEVSLWANYGYTF. In DNA, the CDR3 is TGTGCCAGCAGTGAAGTCAGCCTGTGGGCCAACTATGGCTACACCTTC.

This clone was detected once. The chain uses TRBV11-2 and TRBJ2-7; 7 bases are shared with TRBD1. CDR3 length equals 15 residues. J lost 2 bases, V lost 2 bases, and 6 bases had no gene match. The germline V gene has CDR1 SGHAT and CDR2 FQNNGV. CDR3 residues: CASSLIRTGTYEQYF. Here the CDR3 DNA reads TGTGCCAGCAGCTTAATAAGGACAGGAACCTACGAGCAGTACTTC.

The CDR3 DNA is TGTGCCAGCAGCGGGAGCGGGAGGGCCTCAAATGAGCAGTTCTTC. This gives the protein CASSGSGRASNEQFF. The chain has TRBV9 and TRBJ2-1; 10 positions match TRBD2. CDR3 length equals 15 residues. Germline lookup yields CDR1 SGDLS and CDR2 YYNGEE. With 3 bases clipped from V and 7 bases from J, the junction kept 7 bases outside the gene matches.

The chain is built from TRBV7-2 and TRBJ2-7, with 9 bases aligning to TRBD2. The V gene end was trimmed by 6 bases and the J gene end by 0 bases; junction bases not matched to a gene: 6. The germline CDR1 and CDR2 sequences are SGHTA and FQGNSA. The CDR3 is 15 residues long. The CDR3, as DNA: TGTGCCAGCAGGTCTAGTAGCGGGAGCTCCTACGAGCAGTACTTC. Translation gives CASRSSSGSSYEQYF.

This clone was recorded at least ten times. The chain combines TRBV28 with TRBJ2-1; D is possibly TRBD2 (5 bases). The germline gives CDR1 MDHEN, CDR2 SYDVKM. This CDR3 is built from 16 residues. With 3 bases removed from V and 6 bases from J, the gap between germline ends came to 18 bases. The DNA of the CDR3 is TGTGCCAGCAGTTTTGTCAGACTCGGGGATCGCAATGAGCAGTTCTTC. It specifies CASSFVRLGDRNEQFF.

This chain links TRBV7-3 with TRBJ2-1; 12 bases fit TRBD2. The CDR3 totals 16 residues. The V segment lost 5 bases and the J segment 1 base; nucleotides outside the gene matches: 3. The V gene's germline CDR1 is SGHTA and CDR2 FQGTGA. DNA of the CDR3: TGTGCCAGCAGCCCGACTAGCGGGAGTTCCTACAATGAGCAGTTCTTC. This encodes CASSPTSGSSYNEQFF.

This chain's CDR3 is CASSYSGRPPYEQYF. The CDR3 DNA follows: TGTGCCAGCAGTTATAGCGGGAGGCCGCCCTACGAGCAGTACTTC. The rearrangement links TRBV5-6 to TRBJ2-7, with TRBD2 matching 10 bases. The CDR3 length is 15 residues. Germline V gene lookup returns CDR1 SGHDT and CDR2 YYEEEE. J lost 2 bases, V lost 5 bases, and 7 bases had no gene match. Looking up the rest from reference TRBV5-6 and TRBJ2-7 gives the full variable domain: DAGVTQSPTHLIKTRGQQVTLRCSPKSGHDTVSWYQQALGQGPQFIFQYYEEEERQRGNFPDRFSGHQFPNYSSELNVNALLLGDSALYLCASSYSGRPPYEQYFGPGTRLTVT.

The chain has TRBV20-1 and TRBJ2-3; TRBD1 matches at 7 bases. The V gene's germline CDR1 is DFQATT and CDR2 SNEGSKA (reference sequence). The CDR3 sequence is 10 residues long. The CDR3 reads CSSNDRDEYF. The CDR3 bases are TGCAGCTCAAATGACAGGGATGAGTATTTT.

The V call is TRBV28, the J call TRBJ1-5, with TRBD1 matching 9 bases. Germline lookup yields CDR1 MDHEN and CDR2 SYDVKM. After removal of 4 bases from V and 0 bases from J, the junction contained 10 bases not matched to a gene. The CDR3 runs 18 residues. The CDR3 nucleotides are TGTGCCAGCAGTTACCGGGACAGGGCAATTTATAGCAATCAGCCCCAGCATTTT. Residues: CASSYRDRAIYSNQPQHF.